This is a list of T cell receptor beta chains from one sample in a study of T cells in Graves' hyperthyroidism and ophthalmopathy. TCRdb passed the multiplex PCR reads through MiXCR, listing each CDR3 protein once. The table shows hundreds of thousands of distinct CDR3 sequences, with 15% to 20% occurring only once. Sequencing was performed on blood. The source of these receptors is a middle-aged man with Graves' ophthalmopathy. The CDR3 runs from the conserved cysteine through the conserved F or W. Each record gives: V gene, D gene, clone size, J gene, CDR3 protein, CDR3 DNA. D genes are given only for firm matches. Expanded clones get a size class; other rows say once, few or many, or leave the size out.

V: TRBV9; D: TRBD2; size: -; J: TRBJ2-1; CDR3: CASSTLSGGPNEQFF; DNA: TGTGCCAGCAGCACCCTCAGCGGGGGGCCCAATGAGCAGTTCTTC
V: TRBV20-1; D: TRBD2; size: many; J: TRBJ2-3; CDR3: CSATTSGGADTQYF; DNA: TGCAGTGCGACGACTAGCGGGGGGGCGGATACGCAGTATTTT
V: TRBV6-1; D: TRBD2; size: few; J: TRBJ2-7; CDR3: CASSFEGEGRGQYF; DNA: TGTGCCAGCAGTTTCGAGGGCGAGGGGAGGGGGCAGTACTTC
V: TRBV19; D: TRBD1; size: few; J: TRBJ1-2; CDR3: CASNDRGLIGYTF; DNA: TGTGCCAGTAACGACAGGGGACTGATTGGCTACACCTTC
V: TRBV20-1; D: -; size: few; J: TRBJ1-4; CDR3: CSARDAARDEKLFF; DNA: TGCAGTGCTAGAGATGCGGCACGGGATGAAAAACTGTTTTTT
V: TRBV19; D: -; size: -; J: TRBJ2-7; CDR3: CASSIQQGSYEQYF; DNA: TGTGCCAGTAGTATCCAACAGGGCTCCTACGAGCAGTACTTC
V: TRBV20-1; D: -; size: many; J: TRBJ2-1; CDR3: CSASQGGPNNEQFF; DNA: TGCAGTGCCTCGCAAGGGGGACCTAACAATGAGCAGTTCTTC
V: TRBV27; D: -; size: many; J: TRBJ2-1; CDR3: CASSLSSGLDYNEQFF; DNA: TGTGCCAGCAGTTTATCTTCAGGGTTGGACTACAATGAGCAGTTCTTC
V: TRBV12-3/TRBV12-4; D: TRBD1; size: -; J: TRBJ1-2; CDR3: CASRETGALNYGYTF; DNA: TGTGCCTCCAGGGAGACAGGGGCGTTAAACTATGGCTACACCTTC
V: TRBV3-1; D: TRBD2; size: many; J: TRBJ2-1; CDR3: CASSQKLMTSGVDNEQFF; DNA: TGTGCCAGCAGCCAAAAACTCATGACTAGCGGGGTGGACAATGAGCAGTTCTTC
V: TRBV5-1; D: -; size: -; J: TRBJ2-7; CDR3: CASSSAFQGYEQYF; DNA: TGCGCCAGCAGTTCGGCTTTCCAGGGATACGAGCAGTACTTC
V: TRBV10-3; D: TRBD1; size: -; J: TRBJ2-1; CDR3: CAISESQFRRTGFNKSSYNEQFF; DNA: TGTGCCATCAGTGAGTCCCAATTCAGGAGGACAGGCTTTAACAAGAGCTCCTACAATGAGCAGTTCTTC
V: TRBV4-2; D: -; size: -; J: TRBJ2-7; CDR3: CASSQVGSRGASEQYF; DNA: TGTGCCAGCAGCCAAGTAGGCAGTCGGGGGGCCTCCGAGCAGTACTTC
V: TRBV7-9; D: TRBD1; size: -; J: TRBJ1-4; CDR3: CAVYPGQSAGANEKLFF; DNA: TGTGCCGTTTACCCGGGACAGTCCGCGGGGGCTAATGAAAAACTGTTTTTT
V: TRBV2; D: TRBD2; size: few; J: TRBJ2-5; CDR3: CASSYSGGETQYF; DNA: TGTGCCAGCAGTTATAGCGGGGGGGAGACCCAGTACTTC
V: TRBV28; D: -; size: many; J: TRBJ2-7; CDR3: CASSLEVSYEQYF; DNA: TGTGCCAGCAGTTTAGAGGTCTCCTACGAGCAGTACTTC
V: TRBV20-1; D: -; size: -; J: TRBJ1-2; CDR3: CSAVGGREGYTF; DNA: TGCAGTGCCGTGGGAGGCCGGGAGGGCTACACCTTC
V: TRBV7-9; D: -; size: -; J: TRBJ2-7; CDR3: CASSPSAIGSEQYF; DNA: TGTGCCAGCAGCCCTTCCGCTATAGGGAGCGAGCAGTACTTC
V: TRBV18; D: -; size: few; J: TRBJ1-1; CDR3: CASSPPSFNTEAFF; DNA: TGTGCCAGCTCACCACCAAGCTTTAACACTGAAGCTTTCTTT
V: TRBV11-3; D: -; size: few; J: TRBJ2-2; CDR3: CASSDPEAGELFF; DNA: TGTGCCAGCAGCGACCCCGAAGCCGGGGAGCTGTTTTTT
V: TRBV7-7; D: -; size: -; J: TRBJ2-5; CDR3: CASSSRPLETQYF; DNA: TGTGCCAGCAGTTCCCGACCATTAGAGACCCAGTACTTC
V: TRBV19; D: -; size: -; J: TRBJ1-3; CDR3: CASSISGTGNTIYF; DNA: TGTGCCAGTAGTATTTCGGGGACTGGAAACACCATATATTTT